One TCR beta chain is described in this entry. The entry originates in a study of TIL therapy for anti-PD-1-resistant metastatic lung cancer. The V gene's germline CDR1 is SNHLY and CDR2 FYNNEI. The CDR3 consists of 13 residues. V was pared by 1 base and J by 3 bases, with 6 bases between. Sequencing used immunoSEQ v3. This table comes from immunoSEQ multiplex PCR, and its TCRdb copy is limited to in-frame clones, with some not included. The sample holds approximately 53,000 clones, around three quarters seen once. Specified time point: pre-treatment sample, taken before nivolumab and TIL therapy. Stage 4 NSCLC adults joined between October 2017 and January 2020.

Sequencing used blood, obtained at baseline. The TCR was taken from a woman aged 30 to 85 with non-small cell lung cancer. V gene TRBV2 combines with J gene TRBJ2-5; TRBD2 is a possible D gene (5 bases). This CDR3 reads CASSEEAEETQYF. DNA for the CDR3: TGTGCCAGCAGTGAAGAAGCGGAAGAGACCCAGTACTTC.